This passage covers 10 T cell receptor beta chains from one sample sequenced in a study of blood T cell repertoires in COVID-19. Sequenced by immunoSEQ multiplex PCR; TCRdb stores in-frame clones only, minus some. The sample yields approximately 200,000 clones, about 88% seen once. Input material: peripheral blood. The receptors were gathered from a man aged 25-45 years with acute or convalescent COVID-19.

The rearrangement joins TRBV6-1 to TRBJ1-3; no definite D call. The CDR3 consists of 13 residues. V was cut by 1 base and J by 4 bases, with 5 bases left in between. CDR1 is MNHNS, CDR2 SASEGT, per germline. CDR3 residues: CASSEGRGNTIYF. The CDR3 coding sequence is TGTGCCAGCAGTGAAGGCAGGGGAAACACCATATATTTT.

The chain carries TRBV5-8 and TRBJ2-2, with 12 bases that match TRBD1. Germline V gene sequence: CDR1 SGHTS, CDR2 YDEGEE. The ends lost 3 bases at V and 7 bases at J; junction bases unmatched: 7. The length of the CDR3 is 16 residues. This chain's CDR3 is CASSSHGTGGFGELFF. Here the CDR3 DNA reads TGTGCCAGCAGCTCGCACGGGACAGGGGGCTTCGGGGAGCTGTTTTTT. The whole variable domain, remainder taken from reference TRBV5-8 and TRBJ2-2, is EAGVTQSPTHLIKTRGQQATLRCSPISGHTSVYWYQQALGLGLQFLLWYDEGEERNRGNFPPRFSGRQFPNYSSELNVNALELEDSALYLCASSSHGTGGFGELFFGEGSRLTVL.

J is TRBJ1-3 and V is TRBV7-2; tentatively, D is TRBD1 (6 bases). The V end was cut by 5 bases, the J end by 4 bases, with 18 bases between. Germline CDR1 reads SGHTA; CDR2 reads FQGNSA. The CDR3 extends over 16 amino acids. CDR3 in amino acids: CASSLGGGGGGNTIYF. The DNA for the CDR3 is TGTGCCAGCAGCCTAGGGGGTGGGGGAGGAGGAAACACCATATATTTT.

This sequence joins TRBV5-1 and TRBJ2-3; the match to TRBD2 covers 13 bases. CDR3 length: 18 residues. Germline loops: CDR1 SGHRS, CDR2 YFSETQ. The trim removed 4 bases at V and 2 bases at J, leaving 10 bases unmatched. The CDR3 is CASSPTSGGGHLTDTQYF. CDR3 bases: TGCGCCAGCAGCCCCACTAGCGGGGGGGGCCATCTCACAGATACGCAGTATTTT.

This clone was counted once. The J gene is TRBJ1-6, the V gene TRBV2; 8 positions agree with TRBD1. CDR1 and CDR2 (germline): SNHLY, FYNNEI. Unmatched junction bases numbered 2, after V lost 2 bases and J lost 5 bases. The CDR3 contains 15 residues. In DNA, the CDR3 is TGTGCCAGCAGTGAATGGGGACAGGATAATTCACCCCTCCACTTT. Translation gives CASSEWGQDNSPLHF.

The V gene is TRBV5-1, the J gene TRBJ2-1; a weak D match, TRBD2 (7 bases). V shed 3 bases and J shed 2 bases, with 15 bases lying between them. CDR3 length equals 16 residues. CDR1 is SGHRS, CDR2 YFSETQ, per germline. This chain's CDR3 is CASSSRGAGAYNEQFF. The DNA for the CDR3 is TGCGCCAGCAGCTCCCGGGGGGCGGGGGCCTACAATGAGCAGTTCTTC.

There are a few counts of this clone. The genes are TRBV3-1 (or the pseudogene TRBV3-2) and TRBJ1-2; no reliable D call. The CDR3 extends over 13 amino acids. The V and J ends lost 4 bases and 4 bases respectively, with 10 bases between them. CDR1 is LGHDT and CDR2 is YNNKEL in the germline V gene (reference sequence). This CDR3 is CASSRSGTYGYTF. CDR3 bases: TGTGCCAGCAGCCGATCAGGTACCTATGGCTACACCTTC.

This chain joins TRBV13 and TRBJ2-7; tentatively, D is TRBD1 (7 bases). Germline V gene lookup returns CDR1 PRHDT and CDR2 FYEKMQ (reference sequence). The V gene lost 5 bases and the J gene lost 1 base, with 12 bases spanning the gap. The CDR3 covers 14 residues. This CDR3 reads CASSSQGGSYEQYF. CDR3 bases: TGTGCCAGCAGCAGCCAGGGGGGATCCTACGAGCAGTACTTC.

The V and J genes are TRBV19 and TRBJ1-5; D is undetermined. V gave up 8 bases and J gave up 7 bases, with 15 bases separating them. The length of the CDR3 is 13 residues. CDR1 is LNHDA and CDR2 is SQIVND in the germline V gene (reference sequence). This CDR3 reads CASAEGMGQPQHF. The DNA for the CDR3 is TGTGCCAGTGCCGAGGGTATGGGACAGCCCCAGCATTTT.

The genes are TRBV27 and TRBJ1-2; D possibly corresponds to TRBD1 (6 bases). There are 13 residues in the CDR3. V was shortened by 6 bases and J by 8 bases, with 16 bases between the two germline ends. Germline CDR1 and CDR2: MNHEY and SMNVEV (reference sequence). The CDR3 spells CASRKDSGWGYTF. The CDR3 DNA reads TGTGCCAGCAGGAAGGACAGTGGCTGGGGCTACACCTTC.